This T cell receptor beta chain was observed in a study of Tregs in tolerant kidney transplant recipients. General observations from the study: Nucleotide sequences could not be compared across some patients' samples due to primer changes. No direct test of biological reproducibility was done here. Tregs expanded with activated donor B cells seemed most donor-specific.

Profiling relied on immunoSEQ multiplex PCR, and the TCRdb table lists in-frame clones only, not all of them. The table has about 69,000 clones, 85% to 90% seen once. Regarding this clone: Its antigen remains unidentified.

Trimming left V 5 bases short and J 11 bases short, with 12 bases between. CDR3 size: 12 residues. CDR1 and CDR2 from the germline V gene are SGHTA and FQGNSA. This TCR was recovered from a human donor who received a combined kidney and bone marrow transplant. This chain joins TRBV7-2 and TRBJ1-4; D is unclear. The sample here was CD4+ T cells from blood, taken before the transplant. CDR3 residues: CASSTNSGKLFF. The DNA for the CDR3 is TGTGCCAGCAGCACGAACAGCGGGAAACTGTTTTTT.